Listed below are T cell receptor beta chains from one sample, sequenced in a study of blood T cell repertoires in COVID-19. The table came from immunoSEQ multiplex PCR; TCRdb's copy has only in-frame clones and leaves some out. Of 60,000 or so clones in the sample, approximately 84% were seen once. Sequenced: peripheral blood. These receptors were obtained from a human donor in a cohort sampled during active COVID-19. Both conserved end residues are part of each CDR3. The order of the fields is D gene, J gene, clone size, V gene, CDR3 protein, CDR3 DNA. The D gene is left open where the match is weak. Size is stated for part of the rows, as once, few or many counts, or as a class when the clone is expanded.

D: TRBD1; J: TRBJ2-7; size: .; V: TRBV19; CDR3: CASSPLMTDRAPEYF; DNA: TGTGCCAGTAGTCCCTTAATGACCGACAGGGCGCCCGAGTACTTC
D: .; J: TRBJ2-7; size: few; V: TRBV11-1; CDR3: CASSPAEGSYEQYF; DNA: TGTGCCAGCAGCCCAGCGGAGGGCTCCTACGAGCAGTACTTC
D: TRBD1; J: TRBJ2-7; size: .; V: TRBV27; CDR3: CASARQGADEQYF; DNA: TGTGCCAGCGCGAGACAGGGGGCGGACGAGCAGTACTTC
D: TRBD2; J: TRBJ2-3; size: .; V: TRBV30; CDR3: CAWKGTSGRKGPDTQYF; DNA: TGTGCCTGGAAGGGGACTAGCGGGAGGAAGGGCCCAGATACGCAGTATTTT
D: .; J: TRBJ2-1; size: .; V: TRBV18; CDR3: CASSPPGAFSYNEQFF; DNA: TGTGCCAGCTCACCACCGGGGGCTTTTTCCTACAATGAGCAGTTCTTC
D: .; J: TRBJ2-1; size: .; V: TRBV9; CDR3: CASSKRSSESSYNEQFF; DNA: TGTGCCAGCAGCAAGAGGTCTAGCGAGAGCTCCTACAATGAGCAGTTCTTC
D: .; J: TRBJ1-3; size: .; V: TRBV27; CDR3: CASSLGAARGNTIYF; DNA: TGTGCCAGCAGTTTGGGGGCAGCCCGTGGAAACACCATATATTTT
D: TRBD1; J: TRBJ2-7; size: few; V: TRBV4-1; CDR3: CASSQPRGQGVLRYEQYF; DNA: TGCGCCAGCAGCCAGCCACGGGGACAGGGGGTTTTGCGCTACGAGCAGTACTTC
D: .; J: TRBJ2-3; size: few; V: TRBV6-4; CDR3: CASSALAGAGDTQYF; DNA: TGTGCCAGCAGTGCTTTGGCGGGGGCTGGAGATACGCAGTATTTT
D: TRBD2; J: TRBJ2-3; size: .; V: TRBV6-5; CDR3: CASSRSGRGIDTQYF; DNA: TGTGCCAGTTCAAGAAGCGGGAGGGGGATAGATACGCAGTATTTT
D: .; J: TRBJ1-2; size: few; V: TRBV24-1; CDR3: CATSDHTFGYGYTF; DNA: TGTGCCACCAGTGATCACACCTTCGGGTATGGCTACACCTTC
D: .; J: TRBJ1-3; size: .; V: TRBV28; CDR3: CASTPGALTGNTIYF; DNA: TGTGCCAGCACCCCAGGGGCCCTAACTGGAAACACCATATATTTT
D: TRBD2; J: TRBJ2-7; size: .; V: TRBV7-2; CDR3: CGSGDYYEQYF; DNA: TGCGGAAGCGGGGATTACTATGAGCAGTACTTC
D: TRBD1; J: TRBJ1-1; size: .; V: TRBV3-1/TRBV3-2; CDR3: CASSQRGGQFAEAFF; DNA: TGTGCCAGCAGCCAGCGAGGGGGCCAGTTCGCTGAAGCTTTCTTT
D: .; J: TRBJ2-1; size: once; V: TRBV20-1; CDR3: CSAADFFEQFF; DNA: TGCAGTGCTGCCGACTTCTTTGAGCAGTTCTTC